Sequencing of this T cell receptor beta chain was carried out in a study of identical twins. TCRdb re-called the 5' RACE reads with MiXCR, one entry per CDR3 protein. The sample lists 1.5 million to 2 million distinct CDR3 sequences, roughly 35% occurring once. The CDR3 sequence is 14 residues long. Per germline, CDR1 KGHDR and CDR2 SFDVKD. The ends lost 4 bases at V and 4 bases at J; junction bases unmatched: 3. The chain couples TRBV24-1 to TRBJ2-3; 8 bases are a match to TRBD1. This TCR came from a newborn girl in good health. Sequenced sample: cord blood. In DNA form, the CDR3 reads TGTGCCACCAGTGAGTGGGACAGGCCAGATACGCAGTATTTT. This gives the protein CATSEWDRPDTQYF.